This passage covers 30 T cell receptor beta chains from one sample sequenced in a study of blood T cell repertoires in COVID-19. Some clones are missing from TCRdb's copy, which holds only in-frame ones; the method was immunoSEQ multiplex PCR. The sample lists about 210,000 clones; around 86% were seen once. Sequenced input: PBMCs or T cells enriched from blood (not recorded which). Source of these receptors: a woman in her thirties or forties with acute COVID-19.

The chain employs TRBV29-1 and TRBJ1-3; a possible D gene is TRBD1 (6 bases). CDR3 length equals 13 residues. The germline V and J ends were trimmed by 6 bases and 2 bases, with 11 bases remaining between them. In germline, CDR1 is SQVTM, CDR2 ANQGSEA. DNA of the CDR3: TGCAGCGTCCCCGGACAGACTGGAAACACCATATATTTT. This sequence encodes CSVPGQTGNTIYF.

The rearrangement links TRBV10-3 to TRBJ2-7; D is possibly TRBD2 (6 bases). Germline values: CDR1 ENHRY, CDR2 SYGVKD. Trimming removed 3 bases from V and 5 bases from J, with 23 bases in between. This CDR3 has 17 amino acids. CDR3 DNA sequence: TGTGCCATCAGTGACCCTATAAAGTTCAGGAGGGAGGACGAGCAGTACTTC. Translated, it gives CAISDPIKFRREDEQYF.

CDR3 nucleotide sequence: TGTGCCAGTAGTCGGGGACAGGGAACTAGCGGGAGCCTAGGTGAGCAGTTCTTC. It specifies CASSRGQGTSGSLGEQFF. The rearrangement uses TRBV19 and TRBJ2-1, with 11 bases aligning to TRBD2. The CDR3 is made up of 18 amino acids. V gave up 5 bases and J gave up 9 bases; unmatched junction bases: 18. Looked up from germline, CDR1 is LNHDA and CDR2 is SQIVND (reference sequence).

V gene TRBV7-6 combines with J gene TRBJ2-1; D ambiguous. CDR3 length: 13 amino acids. The germline V and J ends were trimmed by 2 bases and 3 bases, with 5 bases remaining between them. In germline, CDR1 is SGHVS, CDR2 FNYEAQ. CDR3 protein: CASSLFLYNEQFF. The DNA of the CDR3 is TGTGCCAGCAGCTTATTTCTCTACAATGAGCAGTTCTTC.

V gene TRBV30 combines with J gene TRBJ2-7; 9 bases map to TRBD1. The ends lost 0 bases at V and 3 bases at J; junction bases unmatched: 6. The CDR3 loop spans 15 amino acids. Looked up from germline, CDR1 is GTSNPN and CDR2 is SVGIG (reference sequence). The CDR3 coding sequence is TGTGCCTGGAGTGTTACCCCGACAGGGGGCTACGAGCAGTACTTC. Amino acid sequence: CAWSVTPTGGYEQYF.

The chain links TRBV5-1 to TRBJ1-6; D gene ambiguous. This CDR3 region has 14 residues. CDR1 and CDR2 from the germline V gene are SGHRS and YFSETQ. The V end was cut by 5 bases, the J end by 7 bases, with 13 bases between. This CDR3 is CASSSDGSNSPLHF. The CDR3 coding sequence is TGCGCCAGCAGTTCAGACGGGAGCAATTCACCCCTCCACTTT.

This rearrangement joins TRBV19 to TRBJ2-2; 9 nucleotides line up with TRBD1. Trimming cost V 1 base and J 6 bases; bases outside gene matches: 6. The CDR3 is 16 amino acids. The germline CDR1 and CDR2 sequences are LNHDA and SQIVND (reference sequence). The CDR3 coding sequence is TGTGCCAGTAGTATAGTAGGGACAGGGAGGGCCGGGGAGCTGTTTTTT. Amino acids: CASSIVGTGRAGELFF.

This chain links TRBV28 with TRBJ2-7, with a tentative D call TRBD2 (6 bases). Germline assignment: CDR1 MDHEN and CDR2 SYDVKM. Deletions cut 5 bases from V and 2 bases from J, with 16 bases between. The CDR3 has 15 amino acids. Here the CDR3 reads CASSPHLAPAYEQYF. Written as DNA, the CDR3 is TGTGCCAGCAGTCCCCACCTAGCGCCAGCCTACGAGCAGTACTTC.

The chain is built from TRBV28 and TRBJ1-1; D uncertain. The CDR3 loop spans 14 amino acids. Germline V gene lookup returns CDR1 MDHEN and CDR2 SYDVKM. V was shortened by 6 bases and J by 2 bases, with 13 bases between the two germline ends. The CDR3 region has the DNA TGTGCCAGCAGGCAGCCGGGTTCCAACACTGAAGCTTTCTTT. Its translation: CASRQPGSNTEAFF.

This clone was seen only a few times. V is TRBV11-2 and J is TRBJ2-1, with 7 nucleotides matching TRBD2. CDR3 length equals 14 residues. With V trimmed by 0 bases and J by 6 bases, 2 bases remained unmatched. The germline gives CDR1 SGHAT, CDR2 FQNNGV. This CDR3 is CASSLEGRGNEQFF. The CDR3 nucleotides are TGTGCCAGCAGCTTAGAAGGGAGGGGCAATGAGCAGTTCTTC.

This clone was recorded once. The rearrangement uses TRBV27 and TRBJ2-1; TRBD1 matches at 7 bases. With V trimmed by 6 bases and J by 9 bases, 5 bases remained unmatched. The germline CDR1 and CDR2 sequences are MNHEY and SMNVEV (reference sequence). The CDR3 consists of 12 residues. Here the CDR3 DNA reads TGTGCCAGCAGCCCGACAGGGAGTGAGCAGTTCTTC. Its protein product is CASSPTGSEQFF.

The chain carries TRBV7-9 and TRBJ2-3, with D possibly TRBD1 on 5 matching bases. CDR1 is SEHNR and CDR2 is FQNEAQ in the germline V gene (reference sequence). V lost 10 bases and J 1 base, leaving 21 bases between the germline ends. The CDR3 has 16 residues. The CDR3, as DNA: TGTGCCATTGGGGCCGGACCTGTTGGGCGCACAGATACGCAGTATTTT. Translating gives CAIGAGPVGRTDTQYF.

For the CDR3, the DNA is TGTGCCAGCAGCCAAGTTACGGGAGGCACGGAGACCCAGTACTTC. Its protein product is CASSQVTGGTETQYF. The chain uses TRBV14 and TRBJ2-5, with TRBD2 matching over 7 bases. Germline lookup yields CDR1 SGHDN and CDR2 FVKESK. The CDR3 sequence is 15 residues long. Trimming cost V 1 base and J 5 bases; bases outside gene matches: 7.

This clone appeared a single time. The V and J genes are TRBV7-8 and TRBJ1-5; no clear D. The CDR3 sequence is 16 residues long. V lost 1 base, J lost 1 base, and 11 bases lay in between. Germline CDR1 is SGHVS and CDR2 is FQNEAQ. CDR3 bases: TGTGCCAGCAGCTTAGGTGGGCGTCTCAGCAATCAGCCCCAGCATTTT. Translating it yields CASSLGGRLSNQPQHF. Full variable domain (remainder filled in from reference TRBV7-8 and TRBJ1-5): GAGVSQSPRYKVAKRGQDVALRCDPISGHVSLFWYQQALGQGPEFLTYFQNEAQLDKSGLPSDRFFAERPEGSVSTLKIQRTQQEDSAVYLCASSLGGRLSNQPQHFGDGTRLSIL.

The chain uses TRBV18 and TRBJ1-6; D uncertain. The V gene's germline CDR1 is KGHSH and CDR2 LQKENI. Trimming stripped 6 bases from V and 9 bases from J, with 12 bases between. The CDR3 runs to 13 residues. The CDR3 loop reads CASSPTGSSPLHF. CDR3 in DNA: TGTGCCAGCTCCCCCACTGGGAGTTCACCCCTCCACTTT.

This sequence joins TRBV5-6 and TRBJ2-2, with 11 bases matching TRBD2. CDR1 is SGHDT, CDR2 YYEEEE, per germline. The V segment lost 6 bases and the J segment 3 bases; nucleotides outside the gene matches: 10. The CDR3 is 17 residues long. CDR3 sequence: CASTATSGRGDTGELFF. The CDR3 coding sequence is TGTGCCAGCACCGCCACTAGCGGGAGAGGTGACACCGGGGAGCTGTTTTTT.

The V gene is TRBV6-5, the J gene TRBJ1-4, with 9 bases lining up with TRBD1. This CDR3 contains 14 residues. The ends lost 6 bases at V and 10 bases at J; junction bases unmatched: 9. From germline, CDR1 is MNHEY and CDR2 SVGAGI. CDR3 DNA sequence: TGTGCCAGCAGACACCGGGACAGGGATGGAAAACTGTTTTTT. Protein product: CASRHRDRDGKLFF.

Worth noting for this clone: Within the sample, other DNA sequences also encode this same CDR3. The chain carries TRBV24-1 and TRBJ2-2; 14 bases match TRBD2. The germline V gene has CDR1 KGHDR and CDR2 SFDVKD. Losses at the gene ends were 4 bases for V and 6 bases for J; bases not matched to a gene: 6. The CDR3 totals 17 residues. CDR3 nucleotides: TGTGCCACCAGTGAAGGGACTAGCGGGAGAGGCGCCGGGGAGCTGTTTTTT. Its protein product is CATSEGTSGRGAGELFF.

The rearrangement uses TRBV18 and TRBJ2-7; 8 bases agree with TRBD2. Per the germline V gene, CDR1 is KGHSH and CDR2 is LQKENI. The CDR3 length is 18 residues. V trimming: 4 bases; J trimming: 2 bases; junction bases outside the gene matches: 16. The CDR3 loop reads CASSRLPRSGSSAYEQYF. CDR3 bases: TGTGCCAGCTCACGACTCCCTCGGAGCGGGAGCTCCGCCTACGAGCAGTACTTC.

The chain is built from TRBV19 and TRBJ1-2, with D uncertain. V was shortened by 0 bases and J by 5 bases, with 13 bases between the two germline ends. CDR1 is LNHDA, CDR2 SQIVND, per germline (reference sequence). The CDR3 spans 15 residues. The CDR3 loop is CASSIDQVGGYGYTF. CDR3 bases: TGTGCCAGTAGTATAGATCAGGTGGGAGGATATGGCTACACCTTC.

The rearrangement links TRBV19 to TRBJ2-1, with D maybe TRBD1 (6 bases). V lost 6 bases, J lost 6 bases, and 18 bases lay in between. Germline CDR1 is LNHDA and CDR2 is SQIVND (reference sequence). This CDR3 is 15 amino acids long. In nucleotides, the CDR3 is TGTGCCAGTAGCTGGGTTGGGGGCACTCTCAATGAGCAGTTCTTC. It yields the protein CASSWVGGTLNEQFF.

CDR3 region: CASKGTGGGRYNEQFF. CDR3 nucleotides: TGTGCCAGCAAAGGGACAGGGGGAGGAAGGTACAATGAGCAGTTCTTC. This rearrangement joins TRBV3-1 (or the pseudogene TRBV3-2) to TRBJ2-1; 11 positions match TRBD1. CDR3 length equals 16 residues. V trimming: 7 bases; J trimming: 4 bases; junction bases outside the gene matches: 9. CDR1 is LGHDT, CDR2 YNNKEL, per germline (reference sequence).

The chain couples TRBV6-1 to TRBJ1-4, with TRBD1 matching over 7 bases. V was clipped by 3 bases and J by 4 bases; unmatched bases: 5. The germline V gene has CDR1 MNHNS and CDR2 SASEGT. CDR3 length: 15 residues. The CDR3 sequence is CASSDSGTVNEKLFF. For the CDR3, the DNA is TGTGCCAGCAGTGATTCCGGGACAGTTAATGAAAAACTGTTTTTT.

The chain combines TRBV3-1 (or the pseudogene TRBV3-2) with TRBJ1-6; D is uncertain. The ends were cut back, 3 bases at V and 16 bases at J, with 13 bases in the middle. Germline CDR1 LGHDT, CDR2 YNNKEL (reference sequence). The CDR3 has 12 amino acids. This CDR3 is CASSQTATGLHF. CDR3 coding DNA: TGTGCCAGCAGCCAGACTGCCACTGGGCTCCACTTT.

The sample holds many counts of this clone. This chain links TRBV29-1 with TRBJ2-5, with 7 nucleotides matching TRBD1. V lost 0 bases, J lost 5 bases, and 9 bases stayed unmatched. This CDR3 spans 15 amino acids. CDR1 is SQVTM, CDR2 ANQGSEA, per germline. The CDR3 region is CSVEDQTGFGETQYF. As DNA, the CDR3 is TGCAGCGTTGAAGACCAGACAGGGTTCGGTGAGACCCAGTACTTC. The whole variable domain, remainder taken from reference TRBV29-1 and TRBJ2-5, is SAVISQKPSRDICQRGTSLTIQCQVDSQVTMMFWYRQQPGQSLTLIATANQGSEATYESGFVIDKFPISRPNLTFSTLTVSNMSPEDSSIYLCSVEDQTGFGETQYFGPGTRLLVL.

The V gene is TRBV7-9, the J gene TRBJ2-1; 10 bases are a match to TRBD2. Trimming took 4 bases from V and 8 from J; bases not matched to a gene: 14. CDR1 is SEHNR and CDR2 is FQNEAQ in the germline V gene (reference sequence). This CDR3 region has 17 residues. CDR3 DNA: TGTGCCAGCAGCTGGGGGGCCCCTAGCGGGAGTATGTATGAGCAGTTCTTC. It specifies CASSWGAPSGSMYEQFF.

The J gene is TRBJ1-2, the V gene TRBV10-3; D is possibly TRBD1 (5 bases). This CDR3 has 13 residues. The germline gives CDR1 ENHRY, CDR2 SYGVKD. Trimming removed 2 bases at V and 4 bases at J, with 8 bases between. The CDR3 coding sequence is TGTGCCATCAGTGAGGACAGCCTCTATGGCTACACCTTC. Protein sequence: CAISEDSLYGYTF.

This chain connects TRBV28 to TRBJ1-1, with D possibly TRBD1 on 6 matching bases. CDR1 is MDHEN and CDR2 is SYDVKM in the germline V gene. V lost 2 bases, J lost 9 bases, and 10 bases lay in between. CDR3 length: 12 residues. CDR3 sequence: CASSLNRDKAFF. CDR3 nucleotides: TGTGCCAGCAGTTTAAACAGGGATAAAGCTTTCTTT.

This chain joins TRBV7-9 and TRBJ1-1; the match to TRBD1 covers 7 bases. The V and J ends lost 5 bases and 3 bases, in that order; junction bases with no gene match: 6. The germline V gene encodes CDR1 SEHNR and CDR2 FQNEAQ (reference sequence). There are 14 residues in the CDR3. The CDR3 is CASSPETGHTEAFF. CDR3 nucleotide sequence: TGTGCCAGCAGCCCCGAGACAGGGCACACTGAAGCTTTCTTT. Full variable domain (outside the CDR3, taken from reference TRBV7-9 and TRBJ1-1): DTGVSQNPRHKITKRGQNVTFRCDPISEHNRLYWYRQTLGQGPEFLTYFQNEAQLEKSRLLSDRFSAERPKGSFSTLEIQRTEQGDSAMYLCASSPETGHTEAFFGQGTRLTVV.

The chain combines TRBV7-8 with TRBJ1-2; tentative D call: TRBD1 (5 bases). Germline lookup yields CDR1 SGHVS and CDR2 FQNEAQ. CDR3 length: 17 residues. Trimming removed 3 bases from V and 4 bases from J, with 21 bases in between. In DNA, the CDR3 is TGTGCCAGCAGCTTCTTACCCCGACCGACAGCGAGCTATGGCTACACCTTC. Its protein is CASSFLPRPTASYGYTF.